This entry concerns a single T cell receptor (beta chain). What it binds is unknown. With 4 bases removed from V and 0 bases from J, the gap between germline ends came to 19 bases. Germline V lookup: CDR1 SGHKS, CDR2 YYEKEE (reference sequence). The CDR3 covers 17 residues. Sequencing used immunoSEQ multiplex PCR; TCRdb keeps in-frame clones, though not all of them. Here the sample spans around 300,000 clones, around 90% being singletons. This entry is derived from a study of Ad26.COV2.S vaccination and SARS-CoV-2 variants. Study in general: Each vaccinee took Ad26.COV2.S intramuscularly, once or twice 56 days apart.

Study outcomes and limitations: Vaccine recipients and placebo recipients showed similar non-spike TCR breadth.

Treatment given: roughly 20 received Ad26.COV2.S at low or high dose, single or two shots; 5 received placebo; per-sample allocation not given. Specimens were obtained on day 63 following the first vaccine or placebo injection. Whoever gave the sample was an adult aged 18-55 years in Boston. An Ad26 vector expressing Wuhan-strain SARS-CoV-2 spike served as the vaccine. The rearrangement joins TRBV5-5 to TRBJ1-1, with D unclear. The clonotype comes from a person between 18 and 65 years old who received the Ad26.COV2.S COVID-19 vaccine or a placebo. Here the sequenced sample was peripheral blood, taken in a trial of Ad26.COV2.S vaccine versus placebo. The CDR3 DNA sequence: TGTGCCAGCAGCGATATGGCGTCAGTCTCCCTGAACACTGAAGCTTTCTTT. Encoded protein: CASSDMASVSLNTEAFF.